This T cell receptor beta chain was identified in a study of blood T cells in healthy people across ages (dated by TCRdb to between 2014 and 2017). Background on the whole study: In model experiments, template switching captured roughly one uniquely barcoded TCR beta cDNA molecule for every two T cells. Two additional independent replicas of 1 million unique cDNA reads from the same blood draw were analyzed for two donors (one aged 18 to 29 and one aged 80 or older). Age-related changes in TCR beta repertoire diversity were measured in the study by deep sequencing normalized with unique cDNA molecular identifiers. Four age groups were formed from the donors: young (average roughly 16 years), middle-aged (approximately 39), aged (approximately 60) and long-lived (around 82). To avoid experimental bias, donors of different ages were distributed randomly across sequencing lanes. The paper as a whole reports these results and caveats: The percentage of naive T cells measured by flow cytometry correlated strongly with observed TCR beta diversity. Estimates of total diversity from one million sequenced T cells were regarded as lower bounds and underestimates. Compared with the aged group, more naive CD4+ T cells, fewer expanded clones and increased TCR diversity were shown by the long-lived group, suggesting age selection. Bulk unsorted PBMC profiling prevented conclusive comparison of naive and antigen-experienced compartments. Observed TCR beta diversity per million T cells fell roughly linearly with age, and a significant reduction was already apparent by age roughly 41. Donor CMV infection status was unknown, potentially confounding age-related changes in expanded clonotypes.

Library prep was done by 5' RACE. The listed sequencing device is Illumina HiSeq 2500. The second PCR ran for about 6 to 11 cycles and used a J-beta primer mix along with a sample-barcoded 5' primer. A unique molecular identifier was introduced onto each TCR beta cDNA molecule by a template-switch 5' adaptor carrying 12 random nucleotides. At least 2.5 million CDR3-containing paired-end reads were obtained from each sample. The Mint cDNA synthesis kit, primed by a TRBC-specific oligonucleotide, was used to synthesize first-strand cDNA from all RNA. All cDNA was treated with uracil-DNA glycosylase and then went through a first 18-cycle PCR with the universal primers M1SS and BC2_uni_R. Processing in the source paper ran as follows. Each sample was normalized by randomly selecting 1 million high-quality reads, each carrying a distinct molecular identifier. Instead of being binned into consensus sequences, reads that shared molecular identifiers were thrown out. MiTCR, with a Q25 quality threshold and the strictest error-elimination algorithm, was used for CDR3 identification, clonotype clustering and error correction. Lower-bound total TCR beta diversity was estimated with a nonparametric unseen species model using Euler transformation. TCRdb's own reprocessing of the public reads used fastp at Q25 and MiXCR and kept productive beta chains. Rows with one shared CDR3 protein collapse into an entry with the most common genes and DNA. These V and J calls are TCRdb output, not the study's own analysis. This sample lists about a million distinct CDR3 sequences; less than 45% were detected once. The ten biggest clones cover roughly 13% of the sample.

Concerning this clonotype: What this receptor recognizes is not known. Base qualities are not recorded, but no much larger clone differs from it by a single base.

The germline V gene encodes CDR1 SNHLY and CDR2 FYNNEI. There are 15 amino acids in the CDR3, from cysteine to phenylalanine inclusive. Of the read, only the CDR3 DNA is kept; its 45 bases are in frame from base 1. V lost 5 bases and J lost 4 bases; the stretch between them is 18 bases long. Systemically healthy Caucasian individuals from Russia, about 38 in total and aged about 6 to 90 years, were included as donors. Approximately 9.3 milliliters of peripheral blood were drawn from each donor into EDTA-treated Vacutainer tubes. Ficoll-Paque density-gradient centrifugation was used to isolate PBMCs, with at least 7 million obtained per sample. Trizol reagent was used to extract total RNA from PBMCs, with at least 5 micrograms per sample. The percentages of naive CD45RAhigh/CD27high T cells were determined by flow cytometry on a PBMC aliquot from every donor.

Recombination connected TRBV2 to TRBJ2-7; D gene: possibly TRBD1, on 5 matching bases. The receptor was derived from a man between 18 and 29 years old in good health. The sequenced sample was blood. CDR3 sequence: CASSLQKGSAYEQYF. The DNA reads TGTGCCAGCAGTCTACAAAAGGGGTCGGCATACGAGCAGTACTTC.